The 5 T cell receptor beta chains below come from one sample, sequenced in a study of T cell repertoires in cytomegalovirus infection. Each CDR3 protein gets one entry after TCRdb re-called the reads with MiXCR. The sample yields roughly 320,000 distinct CDR3 sequences, around 10% seen once. The sequencing sample was made of PBMCs. The receptors stem from a human donor in good health (CMV status not recorded). Some clones in this sample may be carry-over from other donors' samples.

There are many counts of this clonotype. The rearrangement uses TRBV7-8 and TRBJ2-7; tentatively, D is TRBD2 (5 bases). This CDR3 contains 14 residues. The V gene lost 4 bases and the J gene lost 3 bases, with 13 bases spanning the gap. From germline, CDR1 is SGHVS and CDR2 FQNEAQ. This CDR3 is CASSSYEGSYEQYV. The CDR3 bases are TGTGCCAGCAGCTCTTATGAGGGCAGCTACGAGCAGTACGTC.

This clonotype came up a few times. The chain links TRBV27 to TRBJ2-3, with 7 bases identical to TRBD1. V shed 2 bases, J shed 0 bases, and the junction held 8 bases outside the gene matches. The CDR3 is 17 amino acids. Germline V lookup: CDR1 MNHEY, CDR2 SMNVEV (reference sequence). CDR3 residues: CASSLRPPGQSTDTQYF. CDR3 DNA: TGTGCCAGCAGTTTACGGCCCCCGGGACAGAGCACAGATACGCAGTATTTT.

A few counts support this clonotype. V usage is TRBV12-3 or TRBV12-4 and J usage is TRBJ1-1; maybe TRBD1 (5 bases). V lost 6 bases to trimming and J lost 3 bases, with 11 bases between them. CDR3 size: 13 residues. The CDR3 region is CASRLQVYTEAFF. CDR3 DNA sequence: TGTGCCAGCAGGCTACAGGTTTACACTGAAGCTTTCTTT.

The V gene is TRBV7-9, the J gene TRBJ2-1, with 8 nucleotides matching TRBD1. V trimming: 6 bases; J trimming: 7 bases; junction bases outside the gene matches: 8. Germline V lookup: CDR1 SEHNR, CDR2 FQNEAQ (reference sequence). This CDR3 is built from 14 residues. The CDR3: CASSHGQGLNEQFF. CDR3 in DNA: TGTGCCAGCAGTCATGGACAGGGATTGAATGAGCAGTTCTTC.

This clonotype has a count of ten or more. The rearrangement uses TRBV6-6 and TRBJ2-7; D unresolved. Trimming shortened V by 0 bases and J by 3 bases, and 3 bases separated the two germline ends. There are 12 residues in the CDR3. Germline CDR1 reads MNHNY; CDR2 reads SVGAGI (reference sequence). CDR3 in DNA: TGTGCCAGCAGTTACTCAGTCTACGAGCAGTACTTC. Translated, it gives CASSYSVYEQYF.